The 14 T cell receptor beta chains reported below all come from one sample, sequenced in a study of blood T cell repertoires in COVID-19. The repertoire was sequenced with immunoSEQ multiplex PCR; TCRdb's copy has only in-frame clones and lacks some. The data hold about 120,000 clones, with roughly 89% observed a single time. Input material: PBMCs or T cells enriched from blood (not recorded which). The receptors here all came from a woman aged 25 to 39 who had recovered from COVID-19.

This rearrangement joins TRBV7-3 to TRBJ1-1; D may be TRBD1 (6 bases). CDR1 SGHTA and CDR2 FQGTGA come from the germline V gene. This CDR3 region has 15 residues. V lost 2 bases, J lost 2 bases, and 12 bases lay in between. CDR3 sequence reads: CASSLSPGANTEAFF. Written as DNA, the CDR3 is TGTGCCAGCAGCTTATCCCCAGGGGCCAACACTGAAGCTTTCTTT.

The chain carries TRBV28 and TRBJ2-1, with 8 positions matching TRBD1. The CDR3 runs to 14 residues. J gave up 7 bases and V 5 bases, and 7 bases lay outside the gene matches. Looked up from germline, CDR1 is MDHEN and CDR2 is SYDVKM. CDR3 amino acids: CASSPFTGGNEQFF. DNA for the CDR3: TGTGCCAGCAGTCCCTTTACAGGGGGGAATGAGCAGTTCTTC.

The chain links TRBV11-3 to TRBJ2-7; 7 bases agree with TRBD1. V lost 5 bases, J lost 6 bases, and 4 bases stayed unmatched. CDR1 and CDR2 from the germline V gene are SGHNT and YENEEA. This CDR3 comprises 12 residues. CDR3 DNA sequence: TGTGCCAGCAGCGCGACAGGGTCCGAGCAGTACTTC. Amino acids: CASSATGSEQYF.

This chain uses TRBV7-2 with TRBJ2-3; 12 positions match TRBD2. From germline, CDR1 is SGHTA and CDR2 FQGNSA. The V segment lost 5 bases and the J segment 4 bases; nucleotides outside the gene matches: 4. The CDR3 runs 15 residues. The CDR3 protein is CASSPRTSGADTQYF. The DNA for the CDR3 is TGTGCCAGCAGCCCCCGGACTAGCGGGGCAGATACGCAGTATTTT.

In this sample, this clone turned up once. The chain recombines TRBV2 with TRBJ2-6; 12 bases map to TRBD2. The germline CDR1 and CDR2 sequences are SNHLY and FYNNEI. The CDR3 has 22 amino acids. The junction had 18 bases not matched to a gene; V was cut back by 6 bases and J by 0 bases. CDR3 nucleotides: TGTGCCAGCAGCGTCCCAAGGGGGGGGACTAGCGGGTCGAGCTCTGGGGCCAACGTCCTGACTTTC. This codes for CASSVPRGGTSGSSSGANVLTF.

This clone was picked up a small number of times. The chain is built from TRBV6-5 and TRBJ2-1; possibly TRBD1 for D (6 bases). Per germline, CDR1 MNHEY and CDR2 SVGAGI. CDR3 length: 15 residues. Trimming left V 5 bases short and J 1 base short, with 12 bases between. Written as DNA, the CDR3 is TGTGCCAGCAGTCTAGACAGGAGATCCTACAATGAGCAGTTCTTC. Residues: CASSLDRRSYNEQFF.

The sample holds one count of this clone. The rearrangement links TRBV10-3 to TRBJ2-3; no definite D call. This CDR3 is 14 amino acids long. Germline V gene sequence: CDR1 ENHRY, CDR2 SYGVKD. The V end lost 3 bases, the J end lost 2 bases, and 9 bases lay between the germline ends. DNA of the CDR3: TGTGCCATCAGTGATAGCTATTCCACAGATACGCAGTATTTT. Amino acids: CAISDSYSTDTQYF.

This clone was observed a few times. The chain is built from TRBV25-1 and TRBJ2-1; 9 bases map to TRBD1. Looked up from germline, CDR1 is MGHDK and CDR2 is SYGVNS. With V trimmed by 4 bases and J by 4 bases, 5 bases remained unmatched. This CDR3 comprises 15 residues. CDR3 residues: CASSVGTGRYNEQFF. The CDR3 DNA sequence: TGTGCCAGCAGTGTTGGGACAGGGCGTTACAATGAGCAGTTCTTC.

V gene TRBV27 combines with J gene TRBJ2-3; perhaps TRBD2 as D (6 bases). From germline, CDR1 is MNHEY and CDR2 SMNVEV (reference sequence). Trimming pared 1 base from V and 0 bases from J, leaving 11 bases between. The CDR3 is 16 amino acids. CDR3: CASSLWTGVSTDTQYF. DNA of the CDR3: TGTGCCAGCAGTTTATGGACGGGGGTTAGCACAGATACGCAGTATTTT.

The V and J genes are TRBV15 and TRBJ1-4; TRBD1 is a possible D gene (5 bases). Trimming took off 1 base at V and 4 bases at J, with 10 bases between the two ends. CDR3 length equals 15 residues. Germline lookup yields CDR1 LNHNV and CDR2 YYDKDF (reference sequence). The CDR3 loop is CATSRGDSLNEKLFF. Here the CDR3 DNA reads TGTGCCACCAGCAGAGGTGACAGCCTTAATGAAAAACTGTTTTTT.

This chain uses TRBV5-1 with TRBJ1-2, with TRBD1 matching over 8 bases. Germline CDR1 and CDR2: SGHRS and YFSETQ. This CDR3 comprises 15 residues. J lost 1 base, V lost 0 bases, and 2 bases had no gene match. The CDR3 spells CASSLGTGNNYGYTF. The CDR3 nucleotides read TGCGCCAGCAGCTTGGGGACAGGGAATAACTATGGCTACACCTTC.

This rearrangement joins TRBV7-9 to TRBJ2-2, with 9 bases fitting TRBD1. Losses at the gene ends were 5 bases for V and 6 bases for J; bases not matched to a gene: 4. CDR3 length: 14 amino acids. Germline V gene sequence: CDR1 SEHNR, CDR2 FQNEAQ (reference sequence). In DNA form, the CDR3 reads TGTGCCAGCAGCAAACGACAGGGGGCCGGGGAGCTGTTTTTT. Encoded protein: CASSKRQGAGELFF. The full variable domain, with the rest looked up from reference TRBV7-9 and TRBJ2-2, is DTGVSQNPRHKITKRGQNVTFRCDPISEHNRLYWYRQTLGQGPEFLTYFQNEAQLEKSRLLSDRFSAERPKGSFSTLEIQRTEQGDSAMYLCASSKRQGAGELFFGEGSRLTVL.

The gene calls are TRBV6-2 or TRBV6-3 and TRBJ2-5, with 9 bases fitting TRBD2. V was clipped by 6 bases and J by 6 bases; unmatched bases: 11. Germline CDR1 MNHEY, CDR2 SVGEGT. This CDR3 comprises 15 residues. Here the CDR3 DNA reads TGTGCCAGCAGCTCACATAGCGGGAGAAGGCAGACCCAGTACTTC. Its protein product is CASSSHSGRRQTQYF.

Concerning this clone: This specimen includes other DNA sequences encoding the same CDR3. This chain uses TRBV18 with TRBJ2-5, with TRBD1 identical over 8 bases. Trimming cost V 3 bases and J 4 bases; bases outside gene matches: 4. This CDR3 region has 14 residues. Germline CDR1 KGHSH, CDR2 LQKENI. The CDR3: CASSPTGGRETQYF. In DNA form, the CDR3 reads TGTGCCAGCTCACCTACAGGGGGGAGAGAGACCCAGTACTTC.